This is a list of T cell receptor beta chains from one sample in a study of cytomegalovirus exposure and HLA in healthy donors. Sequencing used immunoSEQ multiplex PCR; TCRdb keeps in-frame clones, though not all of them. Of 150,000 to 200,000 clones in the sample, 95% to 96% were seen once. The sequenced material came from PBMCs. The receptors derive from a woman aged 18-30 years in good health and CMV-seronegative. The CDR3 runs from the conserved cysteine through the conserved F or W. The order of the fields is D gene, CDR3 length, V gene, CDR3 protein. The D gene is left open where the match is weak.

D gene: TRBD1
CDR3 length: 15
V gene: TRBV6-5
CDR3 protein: CASSRGQGSTDTQYF

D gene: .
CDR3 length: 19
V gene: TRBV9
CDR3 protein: CASSPKQGDGPRSGNTIYF

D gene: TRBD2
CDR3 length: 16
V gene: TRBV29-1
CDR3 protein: CSVYGGGPSSYNEQFF

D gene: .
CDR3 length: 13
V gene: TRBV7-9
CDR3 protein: CASRGGDNYGYTF

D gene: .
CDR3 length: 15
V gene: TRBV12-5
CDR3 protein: CASLSGQSSYNEQFF

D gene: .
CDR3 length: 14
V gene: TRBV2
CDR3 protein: CASSRGGGSDTQYF

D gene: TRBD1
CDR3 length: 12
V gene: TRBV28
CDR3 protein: CASVQGVYGYTF

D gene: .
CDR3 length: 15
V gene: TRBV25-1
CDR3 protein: CASSEAYSYNSPLHF

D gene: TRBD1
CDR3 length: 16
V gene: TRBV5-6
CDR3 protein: CASSLGGQGFSGELFF

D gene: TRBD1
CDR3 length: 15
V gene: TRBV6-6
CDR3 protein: CASTGTGSANSPLHF

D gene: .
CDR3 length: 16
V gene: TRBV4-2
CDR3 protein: CASSQVGGLNTDTQYF

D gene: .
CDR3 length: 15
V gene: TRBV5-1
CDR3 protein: CASSLPPGDTGELFF

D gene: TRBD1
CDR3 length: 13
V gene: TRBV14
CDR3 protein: CASSPGTGYEQYF

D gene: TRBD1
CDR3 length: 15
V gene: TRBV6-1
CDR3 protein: CASSVGTGGTETQYF

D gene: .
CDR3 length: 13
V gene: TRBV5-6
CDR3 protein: CASSLVGGYEQYF

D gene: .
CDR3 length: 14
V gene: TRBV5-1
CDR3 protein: CASSLAPVRETQYF

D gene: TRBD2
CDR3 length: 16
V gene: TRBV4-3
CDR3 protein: CASSQVGLAGTYEQYF

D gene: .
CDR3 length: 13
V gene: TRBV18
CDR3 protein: CASSLGQGHGYTF

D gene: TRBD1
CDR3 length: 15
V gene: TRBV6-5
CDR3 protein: CASRLDRAVPGELFF

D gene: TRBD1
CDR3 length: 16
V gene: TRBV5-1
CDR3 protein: CASSFAGTGAQETQYF

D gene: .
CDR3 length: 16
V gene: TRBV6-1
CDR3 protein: CASSEALVQNTGELFF

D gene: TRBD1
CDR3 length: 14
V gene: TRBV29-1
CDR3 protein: CSVEDGTGGRLQHF

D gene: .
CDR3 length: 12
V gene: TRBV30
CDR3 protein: CASYPGDTEAFF

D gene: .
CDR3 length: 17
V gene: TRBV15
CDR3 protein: CATSQNLASSREETQYF

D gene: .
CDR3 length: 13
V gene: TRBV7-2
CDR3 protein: CASEARVDYGYTF

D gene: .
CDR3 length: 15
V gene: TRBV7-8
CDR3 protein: CASSSTGIQGEKLFF

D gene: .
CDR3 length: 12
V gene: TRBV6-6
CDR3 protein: CASRVLAEGYTF

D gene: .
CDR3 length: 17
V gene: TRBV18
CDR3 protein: CASSPFSRSDSNQPQHF

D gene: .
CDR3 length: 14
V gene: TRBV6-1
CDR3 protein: CASSGTTGNTEAFF

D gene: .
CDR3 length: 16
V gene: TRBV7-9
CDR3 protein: CASSLGQITTNEKLFF

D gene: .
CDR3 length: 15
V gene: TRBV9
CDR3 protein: CASSARGISGEEQFF